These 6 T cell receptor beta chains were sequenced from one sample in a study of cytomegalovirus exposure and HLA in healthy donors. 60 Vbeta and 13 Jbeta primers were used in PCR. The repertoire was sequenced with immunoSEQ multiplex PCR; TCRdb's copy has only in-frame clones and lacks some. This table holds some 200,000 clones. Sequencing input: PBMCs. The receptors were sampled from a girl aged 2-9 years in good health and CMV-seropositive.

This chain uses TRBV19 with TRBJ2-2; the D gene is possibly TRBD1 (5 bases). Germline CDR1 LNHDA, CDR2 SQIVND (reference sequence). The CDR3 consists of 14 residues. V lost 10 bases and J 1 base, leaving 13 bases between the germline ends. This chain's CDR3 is CAIATAQNTGELFF. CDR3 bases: TGTGCCATTGCGACAGCGCAGAACACCGGGGAGCTGTTTTTT.

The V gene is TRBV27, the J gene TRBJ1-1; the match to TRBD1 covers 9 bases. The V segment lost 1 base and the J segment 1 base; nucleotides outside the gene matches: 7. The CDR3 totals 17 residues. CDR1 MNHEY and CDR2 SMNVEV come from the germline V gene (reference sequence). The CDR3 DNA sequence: TGTGCCAGCAGTTTATTAGGACTACAGGGGGCGAACACTGAAGCTTTCTTT. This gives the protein CASSLLGLQGANTEAFF.

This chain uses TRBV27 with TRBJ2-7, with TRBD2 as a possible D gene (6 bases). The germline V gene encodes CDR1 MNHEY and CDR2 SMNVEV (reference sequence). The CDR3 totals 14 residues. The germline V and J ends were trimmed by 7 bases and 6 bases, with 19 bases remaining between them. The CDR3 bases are TGTGCCAGCACCCCGACTAGTCTCTCGGGCGAGCAGTACTTC. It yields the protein CASTPTSLSGEQYF.

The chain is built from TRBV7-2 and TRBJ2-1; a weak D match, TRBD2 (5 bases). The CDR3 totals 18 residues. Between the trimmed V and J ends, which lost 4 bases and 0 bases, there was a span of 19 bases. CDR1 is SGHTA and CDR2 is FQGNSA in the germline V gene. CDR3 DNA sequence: TGTGCCAGCAGCTCCCGGAGAGGCGGAGGACTCTCCTACAATGAGCAGTTCTTC. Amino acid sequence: CASSSRRGGGLSYNEQFF.

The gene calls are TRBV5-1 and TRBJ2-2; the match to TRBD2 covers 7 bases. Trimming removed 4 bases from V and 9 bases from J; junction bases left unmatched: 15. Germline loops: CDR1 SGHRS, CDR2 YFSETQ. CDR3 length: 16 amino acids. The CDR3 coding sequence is TGCGCCAGCAGCCCCGGGACTATTCTCTTGGAGAGGGAGCTGTTTTTT. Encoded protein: CASSPGTILLERELFF.

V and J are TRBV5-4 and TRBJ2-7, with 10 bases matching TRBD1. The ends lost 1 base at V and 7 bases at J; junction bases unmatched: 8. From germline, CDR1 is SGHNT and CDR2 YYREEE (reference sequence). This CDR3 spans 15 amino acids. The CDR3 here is CASSLIGTGAMEQYF. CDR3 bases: TGTGCCAGCAGCTTGATAGGGACAGGGGCCATGGAGCAGTACTTC. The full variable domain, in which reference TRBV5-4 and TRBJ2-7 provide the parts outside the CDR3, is ETGVTQSPTHLIKTRGQQVTLRCSSQSGHNTVSWYQQALGQGPQFIFQYYREEENGRGNFPPRFSGLQFPNYSSELNVNALELDDSALYLCASSLIGTGAMEQYFGPGTRLTVT.